This T cell receptor beta chain was documented in a study of cytomegalovirus exposure and HLA in healthy donors. Points from the study as a whole: TCR beta V segments were, for the most part, productive about 87% or about 30% of the time in an earlier analysis.

Note on this clone: The antigen remains undetermined.

When sampled, the donors appeared nominally healthy, though they likely had unrecorded immune exposures. 13 Jbeta primers and 60 Vbeta primers were used for the PCR. The assay was immunoSEQ multiplex PCR, and TCRdb's table has in-frame clones only and misses some. This table has under 150,000 clones, 80% appearing once. Source material: PBMCs. This TCR was sampled from a human donor in good health.

In DNA, the CDR3 is TGTGCCAGCAGCTCCCCGCCGCGGGGTGGAGATACGCAGTATTTT. Translating it yields CASSSPPRGGDTQYF. The V and J genes are TRBV5-4 and TRBJ2-3; TRBD2 might be the D (6 bases). V lost 3 bases and J lost 5, with 16 bases in between. The CDR3 contains 15 residues. CDR1 SGHNT and CDR2 YYREEE come from the germline V gene (reference sequence).